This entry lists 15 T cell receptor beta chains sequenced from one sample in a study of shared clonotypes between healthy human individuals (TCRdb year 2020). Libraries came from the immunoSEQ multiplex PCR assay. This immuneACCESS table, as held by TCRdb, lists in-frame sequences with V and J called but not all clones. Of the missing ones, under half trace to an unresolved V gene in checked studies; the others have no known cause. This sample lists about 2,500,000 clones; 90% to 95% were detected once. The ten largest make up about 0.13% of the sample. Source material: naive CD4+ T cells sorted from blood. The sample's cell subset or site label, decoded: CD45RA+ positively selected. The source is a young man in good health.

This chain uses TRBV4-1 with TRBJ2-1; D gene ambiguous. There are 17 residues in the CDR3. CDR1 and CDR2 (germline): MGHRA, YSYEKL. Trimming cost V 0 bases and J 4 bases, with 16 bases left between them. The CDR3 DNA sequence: TGCGCCAGCAGCCAAGATAGGCTCCTAGAAGCGTACAATGAGCAGTTCTTC. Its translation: CASSQDRLLEAYNEQFF.

CDR3 amino acids: CASSLERQTGAFF. Here the CDR3 DNA reads TGTGCCAGCAGCTTAGAGAGACAAACCGGCGCTTTCTTT. The V call is TRBV11-2, the J call TRBJ1-1; no clear D. Trimming took off 0 bases at V and 11 bases at J, with 13 bases between the two ends. This CDR3 has 13 residues. Germline V gene data show CDR1 as SGHAT and CDR2 as FQNNGV.

CDR3 amino acids: CASSTGFEKLFF. The CDR3 region has the DNA TGTGCCAGCAGTACAGGGTTCGAAAAACTGTTTTTT. This rearrangement joins TRBV6-1 to TRBJ1-4; D is perhaps TRBD1 (6 bases). Germline V gene sequence: CDR1 MNHNS, CDR2 SASEGT. Trimming removed 5 bases at V and 8 bases at J, with 9 bases between. The CDR3 loop spans 12 amino acids.

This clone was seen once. The CDR3 region is CASSLVTTGLYSNQPQHF. The DNA for the CDR3 is TGTGCCAGCAGCTTAGTGACCACAGGTCTATATAGCAATCAGCCCCAGCATTTT. The V gene is TRBV7-9, the J gene TRBJ1-5, with D perhaps matching TRBD1 (5 bases). Germline V gene sequence: CDR1 SEHNR, CDR2 FQNEAQ (reference sequence). Trimming took 1 base from V and 0 from J, leaving 16 bases between them. This CDR3 region has 18 residues.

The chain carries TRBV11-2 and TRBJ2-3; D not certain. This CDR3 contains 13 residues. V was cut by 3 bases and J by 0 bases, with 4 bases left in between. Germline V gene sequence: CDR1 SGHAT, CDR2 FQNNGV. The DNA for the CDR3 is TGTGCCAGCAGCTTTCCTAGCACAGATACGCAGTATTTT. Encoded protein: CASSFPSTDTQYF.

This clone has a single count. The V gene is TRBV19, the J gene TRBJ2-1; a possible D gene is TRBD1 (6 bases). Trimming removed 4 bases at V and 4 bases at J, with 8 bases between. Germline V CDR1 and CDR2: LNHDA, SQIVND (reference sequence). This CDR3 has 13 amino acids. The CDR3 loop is CASSTQGYNEQFF. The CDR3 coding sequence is TGTGCCAGTAGTACCCAGGGGTACAATGAGCAGTTCTTC.

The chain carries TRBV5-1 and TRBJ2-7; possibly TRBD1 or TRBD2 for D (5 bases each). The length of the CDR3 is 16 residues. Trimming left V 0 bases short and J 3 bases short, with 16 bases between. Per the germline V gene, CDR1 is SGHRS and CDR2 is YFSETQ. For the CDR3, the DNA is TGCGCCAGCAGCTTGGCCGTGGGACGGGACCTCTACGAGCAGTACTTC. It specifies CASSLAVGRDLYEQYF.

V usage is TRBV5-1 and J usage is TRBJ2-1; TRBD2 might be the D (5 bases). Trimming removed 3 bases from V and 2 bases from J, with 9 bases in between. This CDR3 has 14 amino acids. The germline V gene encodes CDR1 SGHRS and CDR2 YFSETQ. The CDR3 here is CASSSSGTYNEQFF. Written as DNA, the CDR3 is TGCGCCAGCAGCTCCTCCGGGACCTACAATGAGCAGTTCTTC.

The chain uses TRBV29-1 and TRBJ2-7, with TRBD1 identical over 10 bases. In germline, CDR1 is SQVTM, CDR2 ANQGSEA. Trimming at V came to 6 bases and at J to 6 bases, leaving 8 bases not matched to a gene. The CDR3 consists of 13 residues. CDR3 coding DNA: TGCAGCGTCACCGGGACAGGGGACACCGAGCAGTACTTC. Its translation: CSVTGTGDTEQYF.

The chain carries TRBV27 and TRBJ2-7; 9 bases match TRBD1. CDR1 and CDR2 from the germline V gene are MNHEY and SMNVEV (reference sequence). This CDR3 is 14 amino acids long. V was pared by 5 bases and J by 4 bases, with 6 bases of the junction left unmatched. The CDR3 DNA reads TGTGCCAGCAGTCTGGGGACAGGGAAGTACGAGCAGTACTTC. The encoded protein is CASSLGTGKYEQYF.

For the CDR3, the DNA is TGTGCCACCCGAGGGGGGCGGGACAGCATCTACGAGCAGTACTTC. The encoded protein is CATRGGRDSIYEQYF. This rearrangement joins TRBV7-9 to TRBJ2-7, with D possibly TRBD1 on 7 matching bases. The CDR3 runs 15 residues. Germline lookup yields CDR1 SEHNR and CDR2 FQNEAQ (reference sequence). Trimming took 10 bases from V and 3 from J, leaving 22 bases between them.

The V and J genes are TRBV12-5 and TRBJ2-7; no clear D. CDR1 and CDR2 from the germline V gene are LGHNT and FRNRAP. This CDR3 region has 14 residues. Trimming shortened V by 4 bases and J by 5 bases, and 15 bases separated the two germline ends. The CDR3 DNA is TGTGCTAGTGGTTCACCTTGGAGTTTCGACGAGCAGTACTTC. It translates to CASGSPWSFDEQYF.

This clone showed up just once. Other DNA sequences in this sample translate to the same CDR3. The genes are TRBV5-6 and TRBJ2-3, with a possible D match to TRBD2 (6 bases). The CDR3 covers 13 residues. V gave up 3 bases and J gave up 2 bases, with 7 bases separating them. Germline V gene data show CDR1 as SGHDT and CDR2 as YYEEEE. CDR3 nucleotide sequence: TGTGCCAGCAGCTGGGACTCCACAGATACGCAGTATTTT. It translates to CASSWDSTDTQYF.

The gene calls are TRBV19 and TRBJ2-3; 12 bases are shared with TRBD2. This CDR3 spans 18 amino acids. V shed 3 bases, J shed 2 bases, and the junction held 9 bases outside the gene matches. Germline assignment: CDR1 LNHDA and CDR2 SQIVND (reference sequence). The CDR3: CASSMGLAGNLATDTQYF. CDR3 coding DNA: TGTGCCAGTAGTATGGGACTAGCGGGCAACCTAGCCACAGATACGCAGTATTTT.

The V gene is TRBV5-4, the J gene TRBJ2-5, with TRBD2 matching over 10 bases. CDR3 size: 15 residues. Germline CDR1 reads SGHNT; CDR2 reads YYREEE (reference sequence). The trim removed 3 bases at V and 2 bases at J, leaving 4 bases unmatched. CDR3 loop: CASSWGTSEQETQYF. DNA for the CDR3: TGTGCCAGCAGCTGGGGGACTAGCGAACAAGAGACCCAGTACTTC.